This T cell receptor (beta chain) was observed in a study of blood T cells in healthy people across ages. Study-level information: Template switching captured about one barcoded beta molecule per two T cells.

Overall study results and limits: It was not possible, with unsorted PBMCs, to conclusively compare naive and antigen-experienced cells.

Regarding this clonotype: The antigen is not known.

Germline V gene data show CDR1 as MGHRA and CDR2 as YSYEKL. V lost 3 bases to trimming and J lost 6 bases, with 12 bases between them. The CDR3 has 14 residues. A second PCR, run for about 6 to 11 cycles, used a sample-barcoded 5' primer plus a J-beta primer mix. One entry per CDR3 protein, called by TCRdb with MiXCR from the 5' RACE reads. In the table there are about a million distinct CDR3 sequences, roughly 51% of which are singletons. There were healthy Caucasian individuals from Russia, aged about 6 to 100, serving as donors. The receptor was derived from an older woman in good health. The chain joins TRBV4-1 to TRBJ2-1, with D maybe TRBD2 (6 bases). Sequencing used blood. The CDR3 spells CASSQGLPRNEQFF. The DNA for the CDR3 is TGCGCCAGCAGCCAGGGACTGCCACGCAATGAGCAGTTCTTC.